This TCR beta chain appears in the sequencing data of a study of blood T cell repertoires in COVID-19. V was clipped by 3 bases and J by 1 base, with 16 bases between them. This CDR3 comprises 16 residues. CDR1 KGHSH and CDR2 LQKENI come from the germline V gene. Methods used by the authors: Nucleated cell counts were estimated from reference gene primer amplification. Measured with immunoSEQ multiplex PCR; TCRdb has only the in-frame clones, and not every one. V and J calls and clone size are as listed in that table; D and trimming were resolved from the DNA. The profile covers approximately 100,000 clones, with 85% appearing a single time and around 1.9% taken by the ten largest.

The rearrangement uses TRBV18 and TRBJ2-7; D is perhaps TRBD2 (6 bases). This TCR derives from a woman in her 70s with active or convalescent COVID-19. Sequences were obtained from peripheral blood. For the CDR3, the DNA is TGTGCCAGCTCACCGATCCGGGACTCAAGATCCTACGAGCAGTACTTC. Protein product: CASSPIRDSRSYEQYF.